The 13 T cell receptor beta chains given below trace back to one sample, sequenced in a study of identical twins. TCRdb reprocessed the 5' RACE reads with MiXCR, giving one entry per CDR3 protein. The sample carries about 340,000 distinct CDR3 sequences, 9% to 15% recorded once. The sample was also linked to a second study, of yellow fever vaccine responses in identical twins.

The sequencing sample was made of CD8+ T cells sorted from blood. These receptors were collected from a woman aged 18-35 years in good health.

V is TRBV13 and J is TRBJ2-5; 11 bases are shared with TRBD1. Germline assignment: CDR1 PRHDT and CDR2 FYEKMQ (reference sequence). There are 14 residues in the CDR3. The junction had 4 bases not matched to a gene; V was cut back by 7 bases and J by 3 bases. The CDR3 DNA sequence: TGTGCCAGCACATGGGGACAGGGGGAAGAGACCCAGTACTTC. Translation: CASTWGQGEETQYF.

This clonotype was detected a few times. The chain links TRBV12-3 or TRBV12-4 to TRBJ2-3; 9 nucleotides match TRBD1. The V and J ends lost 6 bases and 10 bases, in that order; junction bases with no gene match: 11. This CDR3 is 14 amino acids long. The CDR3 nucleotides read TGTGCCAGCAGCCTACGTCAAACAGGGGGCCCGCAGTATTTT. Protein product: CASSLRQTGGPQYF.

This clonotype showed up just a few times. The chain couples TRBV7-9 to TRBJ2-1; possibly TRBD2 for D (5 bases). The CDR3 length is 14 residues. Germline CDR1 and CDR2: SEHNR and FQNEAQ (reference sequence). The V end lost 4 bases, the J end lost 6 bases, and 13 bases lay between the germline ends. CDR3 sequence (DNA): TGTGCCAGCAGCTCTGGGTCGGGGAGCAATGAGCAGTTCTTC. It codes for CASSSGSGSNEQFF. Using reference TRBV7-9 and TRBJ2-1 for the parts outside the CDR3, the full variable domain is DTGVSQNPRHKITKRGQNVTFRCDPISEHNRLYWYRQTLGQGPEFLTYFQNEAQLEKSRLLSDRFSAERPKGSFSTLEIQRTEQGDSAMYLCASSSGSGSNEQFFGPGTRLTVL.

This clonotype came up a few times. J is TRBJ1-1 and V is TRBV27; D is possibly TRBD1 (6 bases). Trimming pared 6 bases from V and 3 bases from J, leaving 11 bases between. The CDR3 consists of 13 residues. Germline CDR1 reads MNHEY; CDR2 reads SMNVEV (reference sequence). The DNA for the CDR3 is TGTGCCAGCAGCCAGGGGACATACACTGAAGCTTTCTTT. Translated, it gives CASSQGTYTEAFF.

This clonotype was seen more than once but under ten times. The genes are TRBV3-1 and TRBJ2-3; the D gene is possibly TRBD2 (5 bases). Germline CDR1 is LGHDT and CDR2 is YNNKEL (reference sequence). The CDR3 spans 15 residues. The V end lost 4 bases, the J end lost 4 bases, and 15 bases lay between the germline ends. The CDR3 DNA is TGTGCCAGCAGCCGCGCCTTCCCGCGGGCAGATACGCAGTATTTT. Encoded protein: CASSRAFPRADTQYF.

This rearrangement joins TRBV28 to TRBJ1-4; maybe TRBD1 (5 bases). V was clipped by 1 base and J by 2 bases, with 14 bases between them. The V gene's germline CDR1 is MDHEN and CDR2 SYDVKM. The CDR3 is 17 residues long. CDR3 residues: CASSLFLGGMTNEKLFF. Here the CDR3 DNA reads TGTGCCAGCAGTTTATTTTTGGGGGGGATGACTAATGAAAAACTGTTTTTT.

This chain uses TRBV3-1 with TRBJ2-7; D not certain. Germline CDR1 and CDR2: LGHDT and YNNKEL (reference sequence). CDR3 length equals 14 residues. Trimming removed 0 bases at V and 3 bases at J, with 9 bases between. CDR3 amino acids: CASSQEGQFYEQYF. CDR3 DNA sequence: TGTGCCAGCAGCCAAGAGGGTCAATTCTACGAGCAGTACTTC.

This clonotype occurred a few times. This rearrangement joins TRBV4-1 to TRBJ1-2; perhaps TRBD1 as D (6 bases). Germline V gene data show CDR1 as MGHRA and CDR2 as YSYEKL. V lost 3 bases and J 2 bases, leaving 13 bases between the germline ends. CDR3 size: 15 residues. CDR3 bases: TGCGCCAGCAGCCATATACAGGGTTCGAACTATGGCTACACCTTC. As protein: CASSHIQGSNYGYTF.

This clonotype was counted only a few times. The chain couples TRBV9 to TRBJ2-3; weak D call: TRBD2 (5 bases). The CDR3 is made up of 13 amino acids. V shed 3 bases and J shed 4 bases, with 9 bases lying between them. CDR1 and CDR2 from the germline V gene are SGDLS and YYNGEE. CDR3 sequence reads: CASSADSPDTQYF. The CDR3, as DNA: TGTGCCAGCAGCGCGGACTCCCCAGATACGCAGTATTTT. Full variable domain (outside the CDR3, taken from reference TRBV9 and TRBJ2-3): DSGVTQTPKHLITATGQRVTLRCSPRSGDLSVYWYQQSLDQGLQFLIQYYNGEERAKGNILERFSAQQFPDLHSELNLSSLELGDSALYFCASSADSPDTQYFGPGTRLTVL.

This clonotype was counted between two and nine times. The genes are TRBV28 and TRBJ1-4; possibly TRBD1 for D (6 bases). V shed 3 bases and J shed 7 bases, with 12 bases lying between them. This CDR3 contains 14 residues. Germline V gene data show CDR1 as MDHEN and CDR2 as SYDVKM. The CDR3 region has the DNA TGTGCCAGCAGTTTTGAAGGGGGGAGTGAAAAACTGTTTTTT. Protein: CASSFEGGSEKLFF. The full variable domain, its missing parts supplied by reference TRBV28 and TRBJ1-4, is DVKVTQSSRYLVKRTGEKVFLECVQDMDHENMFWYRQDPGLGLRLIYFSYDVKMKEKGDIPEGYSVSREKKERFSLILESASTNQTSMYLCASSFEGGSEKLFFGSGTQLSVL.

The chain carries TRBV4-1 and TRBJ2-1; D remains unclear. The CDR3 contains 16 residues. V was clipped by 0 bases and J by 3 bases, with 12 bases between them. Germline-derived CDR1 and CDR2 are MGHRA and YSYEKL. Here the CDR3 DNA reads TGCGCCAGCAGCCAAGACCACCGAGGCTACTACAATGAGCAGTTCTTC. Translation gives CASSQDHRGYYNEQFF.

Notes on this clonotype: This clone may be a read error of a much larger clone one base away. The genes are TRBV12-3 or TRBV12-4 and TRBJ2-7; D remains ambiguous. The CDR3 consists of 14 residues. The CDR3 nucleotides read TGTGACAGCAGCTCCGGGCCGCTCTACGGCGAGCAGTACTTC. It specifies CDSSSGPLYGEQYF.

Here the CDR3 DNA reads TGTGCCAGCAGTTTTCCCGGCGGAACAGGAACCGGGGAGCTGTTTTTT. This translates into CASSFPGGTGTGELFF. The chain joins TRBV27 to TRBJ2-2, with D perhaps matching TRBD1 (5 bases). Trimming removed 3 bases at V and 5 bases at J, with 16 bases between. Looked up from germline, CDR1 is MNHEY and CDR2 is SMNVEV (reference sequence). This CDR3 is built from 16 residues.